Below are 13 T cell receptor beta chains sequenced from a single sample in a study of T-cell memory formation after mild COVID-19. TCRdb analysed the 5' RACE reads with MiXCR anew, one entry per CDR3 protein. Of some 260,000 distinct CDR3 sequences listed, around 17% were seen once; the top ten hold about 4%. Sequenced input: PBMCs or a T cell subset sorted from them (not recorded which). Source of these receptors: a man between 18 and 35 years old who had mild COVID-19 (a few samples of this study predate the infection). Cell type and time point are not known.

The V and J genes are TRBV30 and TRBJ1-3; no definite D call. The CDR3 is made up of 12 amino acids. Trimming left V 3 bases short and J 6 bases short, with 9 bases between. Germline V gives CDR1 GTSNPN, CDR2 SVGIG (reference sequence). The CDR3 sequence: CAWRKSQNTIYF. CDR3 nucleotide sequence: TGTGCCTGGAGGAAATCCCAAAACACCATATATTTT.

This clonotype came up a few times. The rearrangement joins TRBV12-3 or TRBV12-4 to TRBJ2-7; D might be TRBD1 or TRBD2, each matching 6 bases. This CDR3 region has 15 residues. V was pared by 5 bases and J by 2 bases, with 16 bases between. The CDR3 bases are TGTGCCAGCAGTCCCACGGGACGGGGGCCCTACGAGCAGTACTTC. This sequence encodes CASSPTGRGPYEQYF.

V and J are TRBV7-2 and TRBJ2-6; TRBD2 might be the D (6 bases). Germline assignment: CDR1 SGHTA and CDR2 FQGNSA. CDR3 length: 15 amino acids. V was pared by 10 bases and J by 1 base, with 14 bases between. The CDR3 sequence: CATQAGGSGANVLTF. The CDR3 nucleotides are TGTGCCACCCAAGCCGGGGGTTCTGGGGCCAACGTCCTGACTTTC.

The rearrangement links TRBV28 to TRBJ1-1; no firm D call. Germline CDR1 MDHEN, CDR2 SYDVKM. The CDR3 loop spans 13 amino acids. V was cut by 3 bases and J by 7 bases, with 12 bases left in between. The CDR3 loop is CASSLAHQLEAFF. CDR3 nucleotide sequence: TGTGCCAGCAGTTTGGCCCACCAACTTGAAGCTTTCTTT.

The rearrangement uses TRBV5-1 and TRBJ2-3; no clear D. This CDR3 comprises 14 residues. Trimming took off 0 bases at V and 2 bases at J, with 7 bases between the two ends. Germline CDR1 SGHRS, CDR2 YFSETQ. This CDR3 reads CASSLVPYTDTQYF. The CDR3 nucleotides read TGCGCCAGCAGCTTGGTTCCCTACACAGATACGCAGTATTTT.

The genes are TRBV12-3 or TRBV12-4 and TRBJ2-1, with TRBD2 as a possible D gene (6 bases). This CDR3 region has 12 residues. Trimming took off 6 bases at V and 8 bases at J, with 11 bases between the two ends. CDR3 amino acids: CASRRWGDEQFF. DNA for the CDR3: TGTGCCAGCAGGCGTTGGGGGGATGAGCAGTTCTTC.

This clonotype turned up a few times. The CDR3 sequence: CASSLNGGLETQYF. CDR3 DNA: TGTGCCAGCAGCTTGAATGGGGGCTTGGAGACCCAGTACTTC. This sequence joins TRBV7-3 and TRBJ2-5; D possibly corresponds to TRBD1 (6 bases). The germline gives CDR1 SGHTA, CDR2 FQGTGA. V gave up 3 bases and J gave up 5 bases, with 13 bases separating them. The CDR3 contains 14 residues.

The CDR3 nucleotides read TGTGCCAGCGGGCAGCGGGGGGGCCAAGAGACCCAGTACTTC. Translating gives CASGQRGGQETQYF. This chain uses TRBV6-2 or TRBV6-3 with TRBJ2-5; 10 bases align to TRBD2. The J segment lost 1 base and the V segment lost 8 bases, leaving 4 bases of the junction unmatched. Per the germline V gene, CDR1 is MNHEY and CDR2 is SVGEGT. The CDR3 extends over 14 amino acids.

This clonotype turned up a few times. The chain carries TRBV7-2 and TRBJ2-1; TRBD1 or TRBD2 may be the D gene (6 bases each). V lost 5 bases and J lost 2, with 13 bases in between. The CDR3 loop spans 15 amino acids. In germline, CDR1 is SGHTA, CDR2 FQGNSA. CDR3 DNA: TGTGCCAGCAGCCCACTCGGGGGCGCCTACAATGAGCAGTTCTTC. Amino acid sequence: CASSPLGGAYNEQFF.

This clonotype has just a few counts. The CDR3 reads CASSYNGKTEAFF. The CDR3 DNA sequence: TGTGCCAGCAGTTACAATGGGAAAACTGAAGCTTTCTTT. The V and J genes are TRBV6-2 or TRBV6-3 and TRBJ1-1, with unresolved D. This CDR3 comprises 13 residues. The V end was cut by 2 bases, the J end by 5 bases, with 9 bases between. Germline values: CDR1 MNHEY, CDR2 SVGEGT.

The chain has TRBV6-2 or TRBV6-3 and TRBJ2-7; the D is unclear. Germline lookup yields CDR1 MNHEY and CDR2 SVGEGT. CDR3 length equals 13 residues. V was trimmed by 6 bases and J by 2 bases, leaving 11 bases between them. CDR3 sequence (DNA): TGTGCCAGCAGCCTACGACCGGCCTACGAGCAGTACGTC. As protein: CASSLRPAYEQYV.

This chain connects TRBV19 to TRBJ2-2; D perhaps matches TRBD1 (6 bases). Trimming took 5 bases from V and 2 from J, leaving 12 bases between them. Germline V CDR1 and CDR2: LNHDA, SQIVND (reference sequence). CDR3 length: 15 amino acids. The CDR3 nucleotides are TGTGCCAGTAGTTCGGGACATACAAACACCGGGGAGCTGTTTTTT. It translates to CASSSGHTNTGELFF.

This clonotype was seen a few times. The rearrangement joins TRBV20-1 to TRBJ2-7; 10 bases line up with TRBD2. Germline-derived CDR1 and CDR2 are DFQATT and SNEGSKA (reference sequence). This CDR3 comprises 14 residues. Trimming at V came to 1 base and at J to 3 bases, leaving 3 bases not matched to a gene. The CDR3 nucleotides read TGCAGTGCTAGAGTAAAGCGGGGGGGCTACGAGCAGTACTTC. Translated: CSARVKRGGYEQYF.